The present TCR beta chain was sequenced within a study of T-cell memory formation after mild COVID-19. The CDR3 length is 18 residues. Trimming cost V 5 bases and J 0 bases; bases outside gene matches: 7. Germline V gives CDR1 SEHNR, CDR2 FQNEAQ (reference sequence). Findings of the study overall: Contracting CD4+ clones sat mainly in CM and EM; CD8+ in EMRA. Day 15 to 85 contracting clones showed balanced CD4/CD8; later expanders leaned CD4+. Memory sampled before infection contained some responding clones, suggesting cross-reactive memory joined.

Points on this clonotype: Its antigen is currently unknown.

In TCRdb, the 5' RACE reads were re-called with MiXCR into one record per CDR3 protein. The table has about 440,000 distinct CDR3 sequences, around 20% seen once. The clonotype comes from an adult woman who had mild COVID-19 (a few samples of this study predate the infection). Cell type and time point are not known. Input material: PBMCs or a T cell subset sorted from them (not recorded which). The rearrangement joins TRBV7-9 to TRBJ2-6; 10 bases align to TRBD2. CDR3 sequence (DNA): TGTGCCAGCAGCCTTGGACTAGCGGACTACTCTGGGGCCAACGTCCTGACTTTC. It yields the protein CASSLGLADYSGANVLTF.